A single sample gave rise to the 25 T cell receptor beta chains below, sequenced in a study of blood T cell repertoires in COVID-19. Libraries were prepared by immunoSEQ multiplex PCR; TCRdb keeps only in-frame clonotypes and omits some of them. The profile shows 90,000 to 130,000 clones, approximately 90% of them singletons. Source material: peripheral blood. The receptor source for this set is a woman between 45 and 60 years old with acute or convalescent COVID-19.

This chain links TRBV28 with TRBJ2-2, with D tentatively TRBD2 (5 bases). The germline V gene encodes CDR1 MDHEN and CDR2 SYDVKM. This CDR3 contains 15 residues. V lost 5 bases and J lost 7, with 17 bases in between. The chain's CDR3 is CASSIPERAGGELFF. The CDR3 DNA reads TGTGCCAGCAGTATCCCCGAAAGGGCGGGCGGGGAGCTGTTTTTT.

This clone has a single count. The rearrangement uses TRBV13 and TRBJ2-1; tentative D call: TRBD2 (5 bases). From germline, CDR1 is PRHDT and CDR2 FYEKMQ (reference sequence). The CDR3 has 13 residues. V was pared by 4 bases and J by 7 bases, with 11 bases between. Here the CDR3 reads CASSYLSGNEQFF. The DNA of the CDR3 is TGTGCCAGCAGCTACCTCAGCGGTAATGAGCAGTTCTTC.

The chain employs TRBV7-2 and TRBJ2-1; D may be TRBD2 (6 bases). Germline V gene sequence: CDR1 SGHTA, CDR2 FQGNSA. The CDR3 extends over 14 amino acids. Deletions cut 5 bases from V and 5 bases from J, with 13 bases between. CDR3 sequence reads: CASSQGSGNNEQFF. The CDR3 DNA reads as TGTGCCAGCAGCCAGGGTAGCGGTAACAATGAGCAGTTCTTC.

The rearrangement joins TRBV28 to TRBJ1-2, with a possible D match to TRBD1 (5 bases). The CDR3 covers 13 residues. The germline V gene has CDR1 MDHEN and CDR2 SYDVKM. V was cut by 4 bases and J by 4 bases, with 10 bases left in between. The CDR3 coding sequence is TGTGCCAGCAGTTCGGGCAGGGTCTATGGCTACACCTTC. Translated: CASSSGRVYGYTF.

V is TRBV13 and J is TRBJ2-7; D might be TRBD2 (6 bases). With 5 bases removed from V and 2 bases from J, the gap between germline ends came to 19 bases. This CDR3 spans 16 amino acids. Per the germline V gene, CDR1 is PRHDT and CDR2 is FYEKMQ (reference sequence). The CDR3 DNA reads TGTGCCAGCAGCCCGCGGGGCCCTAAAACGGCCTACGAGCAGTACTTC. This sequence encodes CASSPRGPKTAYEQYF.

J is TRBJ1-2 and V is TRBV7-9; D uncertain. Germline values: CDR1 SEHNR, CDR2 FQNEAQ (reference sequence). Trimming shortened V by 1 base and J by 4 bases, and 13 bases separated the two germline ends. The CDR3 extends over 15 amino acids. CDR3 protein: CASSLETIGFYGYTF. CDR3 coding DNA: TGTGCCAGCAGCTTAGAGACAATAGGATTCTATGGCTACACCTTC.

The V and J genes are TRBV7-2 and TRBJ2-7; TRBD1 agrees at 9 bases. After removal of 1 base from V and 5 bases from J, the junction contained 6 bases not matched to a gene. Germline V lookup: CDR1 SGHTA, CDR2 FQGNSA. The CDR3 consists of 15 residues. The CDR3, as DNA: TGTGCCAGCAGCTTAGGGGGACAGGGCCCAAACGAGCAGTACTTC. This gives the protein CASSLGGQGPNEQYF.

This clone has more than one count but fewer than ten. The CDR3 protein is CASSEGPGNNYGYTF. CDR3 DNA sequence: TGTGCCAGCAGTGAAGGTCCAGGGAACAACTATGGCTACACCTTC. The chain employs TRBV6-1 and TRBJ1-2, with D perhaps matching TRBD1 (5 bases). The V gene lost 1 base and the J gene lost 2 bases, with 11 bases spanning the gap. The germline V gene encodes CDR1 MNHNS and CDR2 SASEGT. The CDR3 has 15 amino acids.

This rearrangement joins TRBV30 to TRBJ2-5, with TRBD2 matching 14 bases. This CDR3 is 13 amino acids long. Germline V CDR1 and CDR2: GTSNPN, SVGIG (reference sequence). After removal of 3 bases from V and 9 bases from J, the junction contained 3 bases not matched to a gene. The CDR3 spells CAWRGTSGSPQYF. CDR3 DNA: TGTGCCTGGAGAGGGACTAGCGGGAGCCCCCAGTACTTC.

The chain couples TRBV5-8 to TRBJ2-3; D unclear. CDR1 and CDR2 (germline): SGHTS, YDEGEE. With 0 bases removed from V and 6 bases from J, the gap between germline ends came to 20 bases. CDR3 length: 17 amino acids. As DNA, the CDR3 is TGTGCCAGCAGCTTGGTCATGGGCAGTCACTCACCCGATACGCAGTATTTT. Its protein product is CASSLVMGSHSPDTQYF.

The J gene is TRBJ2-3, the V gene TRBV4-1; D gene ambiguous. Trimming left V 0 bases short and J 1 base short, with 8 bases between. This CDR3 has 15 amino acids. Germline V CDR1 and CDR2: MGHRA, YSYEKL. The CDR3 here is CASSQEPGGTDTQYF. The CDR3 nucleotides read TGCGCCAGCAGCCAAGAACCGGGTGGCACAGATACGCAGTATTTT.

The chain links TRBV28 to TRBJ2-7; 14 bases align to TRBD2. This CDR3 has 16 residues. The V segment lost 5 bases and the J segment 5 bases; nucleotides outside the gene matches: 8. Germline V CDR1 and CDR2: MDHEN, SYDVKM. CDR3 protein: CASSPAPTSGRDEQYF. Here the CDR3 DNA reads TGTGCCAGCAGTCCCGCCCCGACTAGCGGGAGGGACGAGCAGTACTTC.

This sequence joins TRBV27 and TRBJ1-4; weak D call: TRBD1 (5 bases). The germline V and J ends were trimmed by 4 bases and 7 bases, with 13 bases remaining between them. CDR1 is MNHEY and CDR2 is SMNVEV in the germline V gene (reference sequence). The CDR3 consists of 14 residues. CDR3 protein: CASSSGGWGEKLFF. The DNA of the CDR3 is TGTGCCAGCAGTTCCGGGGGGTGGGGTGAAAAACTGTTTTTT.

The chain uses TRBV19 and TRBJ2-7; 8 bases fit TRBD2. This CDR3 comprises 15 residues. J was trimmed by 2 bases and V by 5 bases; bases with no gene match: 8. Germline CDR1 is LNHDA and CDR2 is SQIVND (reference sequence). Here the CDR3 DNA reads TGTGCCAGTAGTTATGGTAGCGGGATCACCTACGAGCAGTACTTC. Its translation: CASSYGSGITYEQYF.

The chain employs TRBV6-2 or TRBV6-3 and TRBJ2-5, with a weak D call TRBD2 (5 bases). Trimming took 6 bases from V and 7 from J, leaving 15 bases between them. The germline V gene has CDR1 MNHEY and CDR2 SVGEGT. This CDR3 is 13 amino acids long. The CDR3 protein is CASSQTAGWTQYF. The CDR3 nucleotides read TGTGCCAGCAGCCAGACGGCGGGTTGGACCCAGTACTTC.

This clone was detected a few times. CDR3 amino acids: CATSRGTGAAYEQYF. CDR3 DNA: TGTGCCACCAGCAGAGGTACAGGGGCCGCCTACGAGCAGTACTTC. The chain links TRBV15 to TRBJ2-7, with TRBD1 identical over 7 bases. The CDR3 extends over 15 amino acids. After removal of 1 base from V and 2 bases from J, the junction contained 5 bases not matched to a gene. Germline CDR1 LNHNV, CDR2 YYDKDF (reference sequence).

The chain has TRBV9 and TRBJ2-1; no firm D call. The germline V gene has CDR1 SGDLS and CDR2 YYNGEE. V shed 0 bases and J shed 5 bases, with 9 bases lying between them. This CDR3 region has 14 residues. The CDR3 reads CASSVEPRNNEQFF. DNA for the CDR3: TGTGCCAGCAGCGTAGAGCCCCGTAACAATGAGCAGTTCTTC. Using reference TRBV9 and TRBJ2-1 for the parts outside the CDR3, the full variable domain is DSGVTQTPKHLITATGQRVTLRCSPRSGDLSVYWYQQSLDQGLQFLIQYYNGEERAKGNILERFSAQQFPDLHSELNLSSLELGDSALYFCASSVEPRNNEQFFGPGTRLTVL.

The chain combines TRBV5-1 with TRBJ2-2, with TRBD2 as a possible D gene (5 bases). The V end lost 1 base, the J end lost 5 bases, and 15 bases lay between the germline ends. Per germline, CDR1 SGHRS and CDR2 YFSETQ. The CDR3 consists of 16 residues. CDR3 sequence (DNA): TGCGCCAGCAGCTTGACTAGTCTCTCGGGAACCGGGGAGCTGTTTTTT. This codes for CASSLTSLSGTGELFF.

J is TRBJ2-7 and V is TRBV27; 9 bases are a match to TRBD1. The V segment lost 3 bases and the J segment 5 bases; nucleotides outside the gene matches: 8. Germline V CDR1 and CDR2: MNHEY, SMNVEV (reference sequence). The CDR3 has 15 amino acids. CDR3 amino acids: CASSLIPGQGHEQYF. The DNA of the CDR3 is TGTGCCAGCAGTTTGATTCCGGGACAGGGCCACGAGCAGTACTTC.

This clone was detected once. The V and J genes are TRBV9 and TRBJ1-1, with 7 nucleotides matching TRBD1. The junction had 6 bases not matched to a gene; V was cut back by 4 bases and J by 0 bases. Germline V gene lookup returns CDR1 SGDLS and CDR2 YYNGEE. The CDR3 has 15 residues. The CDR3 is CASSPRTGLNTEAFF. CDR3 DNA sequence: TGTGCCAGCAGCCCGCGGACAGGATTGAACACTGAAGCTTTCTTT.

V usage is TRBV28 and J usage is TRBJ1-4; D is ambiguous. The CDR3 consists of 13 residues. Germline CDR1 MDHEN, CDR2 SYDVKM. V shed 7 bases and J shed 3 bases, with 9 bases lying between them. CDR3 nucleotides: TGTGCCAGCAACCCAGAGGCTAATGAAAAACTGTTTTTT. Amino acids: CASNPEANEKLFF.

The chain combines TRBV14 with TRBJ2-1; D possibly corresponds to TRBD2 (5 bases). CDR3 length: 16 amino acids. Trimming cost V 2 bases and J 2 bases, with 13 bases left between them. From germline, CDR1 is SGHDN and CDR2 FVKESK. In DNA, the CDR3 is TGTGCCAGCAGCCAACGGGTTCCGGGGACCTACAATGAGCAGTTCTTC. This gives the protein CASSQRVPGTYNEQFF.

The rearrangement joins TRBV3-1 (or the pseudogene TRBV3-2) to TRBJ1-1; D is uncertain. The CDR3 extends over 14 amino acids. Germline CDR1 is LGHDT and CDR2 is YNNKEL (reference sequence). Trimming stripped 4 bases from V and 6 bases from J, with 15 bases between. The CDR3 here is CASSPNTGRPEAFF. The CDR3 DNA reads TGTGCCAGCAGCCCAAACACTGGGCGCCCTGAAGCTTTCTTT.

The chain recombines TRBV6-5 with TRBJ2-7, with TRBD2 as a possible D gene (6 bases). Trimming pared 4 bases from V and 3 bases from J, leaving 7 bases between. The CDR3 consists of 12 residues. Germline CDR1 MNHEY, CDR2 SVGAGI. The CDR3 DNA reads TGTGCCAGCAGTTCCGGGAGCTACGAGCAGTACTTC. It encodes CASSSGSYEQYF.

This rearrangement joins TRBV11-2 to TRBJ2-1, with TRBD2 matching 11 bases. V was pared by 9 bases and J by 7 bases, with 2 bases of the junction left unmatched. The CDR3 extends over 12 amino acids. The germline V gene has CDR1 SGHAT and CDR2 FQNNGV. CDR3 amino acids: CASSGRGNEQFF. CDR3 DNA sequence: TGTGCCAGTAGCGGGAGGGGAAATGAGCAGTTCTTC.